This T cell receptor beta chain was sequenced in a study of blood T cells in healthy people across ages. There are a few counts of this clonotype. Its antigen is undetermined. The study's findings and limits: Older age coincided with a roughly linear decline in TCR beta diversity per million T cells.

CDR1 LGHDT and CDR2 YNNKEL come from the germline V gene (reference sequence). This CDR3 is built from 14 residues. V shed 5 bases and J shed 2 bases, with 10 bases lying between them. Primed by a sample-barcoded 5' primer and a J-beta primer mix, a second PCR proceeded for about 7 to 12 cycles. TCRdb fed the 5' RACE reads into MiXCR, producing one record per CDR3 protein. The table records about 930,000 distinct CDR3 sequences, 25% to 35% of them present only once. These data also formed part of another study, on T cells of mothers and their children.

This clonotype was sampled from a woman between 40 and 55 years old in good health. The sequencing input was blood. The chain couples TRBV3-1 to TRBJ2-4, with D uncertain. The CDR3 bases are TGTGCCAGCAGCGTCCGAGGATCCAAAAACATTCAGTACTTC. This sequence encodes CASSVRGSKNIQYF.